This note documents a single T cell receptor beta chain sequence. Its specificity is unknown. PCR primers comprised 60 Vbeta and 13 Jbeta primers. As originally analysed: Later analysis identified 88 million or so unique TCR beta chains, roughly 11 million shared. Here immunoSEQ multiplex PCR was the method, and the copy in TCRdb shows in-frame clones only, minus some. V, J and clone size were drawn from that table, and D and trimming were deduced from the DNA. The data hold roughly 100,000 clones, with around 84% observed a single time. This specimen belongs to a study of cytomegalovirus exposure and HLA in healthy donors. Study results and limitations: For most subjects, TCR beta sequences were reported to predict HLA-A and HLA-B alleles with accuracy. An ancestry cluster, one associated with Asian ancestry, reportedly showed fewer N-insertions than the roughly 700-donor mean in a later analysis. Through in vitro validation, a few CMV-associated chains were shown to be specific for CMV antigens.

This clonotype originated in a middle-aged woman in good health and CMV-seronegative. Sequenced: PBMCs.

CDR3 DNA sequence: TGTGCCAGCTCAATTCCAGGTTTTGTCGCCGGGGAGCTGTTTTTT. As protein: CASSIPGFVAGELFF. The chain carries TRBV18 and TRBJ2-2; D unclear. The germline V and J ends were trimmed by 5 bases and 6 bases, with 16 bases remaining between them. There are 15 residues in the CDR3. Per the germline V gene, CDR1 is KGHSH and CDR2 is LQKENI. The entire variable domain, with the rest obtained from reference TRBV18 and TRBJ2-2, is as follows: NAGVMQNPRHLVRRRGQEARLRCSPMKGHSHVYWYRQLPEEGLKFMVYLQKENIIDESGMPKERFSAEFPKEGPSILRIQQVVRGDSAAYFCASSIPGFVAGELFFGEGSRLTVL.